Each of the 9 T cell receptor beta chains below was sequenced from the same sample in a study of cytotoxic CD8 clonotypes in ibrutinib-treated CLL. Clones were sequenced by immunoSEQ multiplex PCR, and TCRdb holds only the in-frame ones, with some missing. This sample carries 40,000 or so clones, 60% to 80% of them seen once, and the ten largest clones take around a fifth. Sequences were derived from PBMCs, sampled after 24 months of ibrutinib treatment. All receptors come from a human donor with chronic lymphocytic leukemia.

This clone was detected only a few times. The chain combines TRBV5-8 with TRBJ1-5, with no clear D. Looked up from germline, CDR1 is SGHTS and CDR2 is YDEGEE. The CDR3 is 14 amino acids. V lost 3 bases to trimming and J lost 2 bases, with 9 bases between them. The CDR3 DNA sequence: TGTGCCAGCAGCTCTGAGTGGGGCAATCAGCCCCAGCATTTT. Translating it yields CASSSEWGNQPQHF.

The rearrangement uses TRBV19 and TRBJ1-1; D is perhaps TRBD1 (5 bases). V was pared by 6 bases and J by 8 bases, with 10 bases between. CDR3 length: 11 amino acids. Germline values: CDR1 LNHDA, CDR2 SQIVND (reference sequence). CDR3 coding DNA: TGTGCCAGTAGCACCTCAGGGGAAGCTTTCTTT. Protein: CASSTSGEAFF.

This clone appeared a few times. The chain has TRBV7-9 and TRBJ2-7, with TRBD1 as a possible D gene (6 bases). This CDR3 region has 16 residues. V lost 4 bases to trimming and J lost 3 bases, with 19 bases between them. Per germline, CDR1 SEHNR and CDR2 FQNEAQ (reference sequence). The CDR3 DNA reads TGTGCCAGCAGCTCAGTAGGGGGTCCCTCGGTCTACGAGCAGTACTTC. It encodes CASSSVGGPSVYEQYF.

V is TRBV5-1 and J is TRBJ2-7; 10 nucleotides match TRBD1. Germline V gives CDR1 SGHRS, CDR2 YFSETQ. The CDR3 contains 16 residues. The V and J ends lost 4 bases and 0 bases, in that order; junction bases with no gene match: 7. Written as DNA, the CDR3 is TGCGCCAGCAGCACTTCGGGACAGGGGACCTCCTACGAGCAGTACTTC. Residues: CASSTSGQGTSYEQYF.

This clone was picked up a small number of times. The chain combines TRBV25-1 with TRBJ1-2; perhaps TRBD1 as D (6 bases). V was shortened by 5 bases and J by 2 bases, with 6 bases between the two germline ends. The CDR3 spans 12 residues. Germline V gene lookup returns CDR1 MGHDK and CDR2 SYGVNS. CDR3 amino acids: CASSTGNYGYTF. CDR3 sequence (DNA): TGTGCCAGCAGTACAGGGAACTATGGCTACACCTTC.

CDR3 protein: CASSLGGNTEAFF. The CDR3 bases are TGTGCCAGCAGCTTGGGAGGGAACACTGAAGCTTTCTTT. This chain joins TRBV5-5 and TRBJ1-1, with unresolved D. Germline CDR1 is SGHKS and CDR2 is YYEKEE (reference sequence). This CDR3 has 13 amino acids. V was cut by 0 bases and J by 1 base, with 4 bases left in between.

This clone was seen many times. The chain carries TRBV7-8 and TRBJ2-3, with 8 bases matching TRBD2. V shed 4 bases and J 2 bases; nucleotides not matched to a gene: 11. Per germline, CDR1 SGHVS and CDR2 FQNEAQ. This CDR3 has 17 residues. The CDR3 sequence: CASSSPIAGSNTDTQYF. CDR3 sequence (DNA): TGTGCCAGCAGCTCCCCTATAGCGGGATCTAACACAGATACGCAGTATTTT. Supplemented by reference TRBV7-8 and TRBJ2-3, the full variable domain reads GAGVSQSPRYKVAKRGQDVALRCDPISGHVSLFWYQQALGQGPEFLTYFQNEAQLDKSGLPSDRFFAERPEGSVSTLKIQRTQQEDSAVYLCASSSPIAGSNTDTQYFGPGTRLTVL.

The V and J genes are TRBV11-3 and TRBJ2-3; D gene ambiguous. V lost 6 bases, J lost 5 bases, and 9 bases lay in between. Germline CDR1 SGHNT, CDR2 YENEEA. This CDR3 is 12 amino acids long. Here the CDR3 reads CASSRLGDTQYF. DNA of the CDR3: TGTGCCAGCAGTCGGCTGGGAGATACGCAGTATTTT.

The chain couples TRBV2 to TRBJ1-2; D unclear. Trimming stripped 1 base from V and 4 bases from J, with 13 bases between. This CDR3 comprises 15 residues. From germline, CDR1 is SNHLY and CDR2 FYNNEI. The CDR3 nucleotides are TGTGCCAGCAGTGAAGAGGTCCACAGTACCTATGGCTACACCTTC. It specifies CASSEEVHSTYGYTF.